The clone carrying this T cell receptor (beta chain) was counted ten times or more. Exclusion of a patient resulted from uncontrolled infection, other autoimmune disease, pregnancy or lactation. This sample holds PBMCs from 8 to 10 ml fresh peripheral blood. This sample is drawn from a study of T cells in Graves' hyperthyroidism and ophthalmopathy. Amplification of TCR beta CDR3 regions used RNA as the template. When the TCR CDR3 underwent first-round RT-PCR, the HTBI primer set was used. Via MiXCR, TCRdb re-called the multiplex PCR reads, giving one row per CDR3 protein. The sample has nearly 750,000 distinct CDR3 sequences, over 35% seen once. V lost 7 bases to trimming and J lost 1 base, with 7 bases between them. The CDR3 is 11 residues long. The germline V gene has CDR1 SQVTM and CDR2 ANQGSEA.

The chain recombines TRBV29-1 with TRBJ2-5, with D hard to call. The sequence was obtained from a middle-aged woman with Graves' hyperthyroidism. Sequencing was carried out using blood. The CDR3 DNA reads as TGCAGCGGAAGGCGCCAAGAGACCCAGTACTTC. Translation: CSGRRQETQYF.